This record concerns one TCR beta chain sequence. With 60 Vbeta and 13 Jbeta primers, the PCR was carried out. Assay: immunoSEQ multiplex PCR; the TCRdb copy retains only in-frame clones and omits some. The repertoire has around 210,000 clones, 70% to 90% of them found once; the top ten carry 0.24%. The data belong to a study of cytomegalovirus exposure and HLA in healthy donors. Trimming at V came to 6 bases and at J to 9 bases, leaving 4 bases not matched to a gene. This CDR3 region has 13 residues. Germline V gene lookup returns CDR1 SNHLY and CDR2 FYNNEI. Donors in the study were healthy people who gave bone marrow.

The receptor's source is a girl aged 2 to 10 in good health and CMV-seronegative. The chain uses TRBV2 and TRBJ1-6, with TRBD1 matching over 8 bases. The specimen was PBMCs. CDR3 DNA sequence: TGTGCCAGCAGCAGGGGGCACGGTTCACCCCTCCACTTT. This translates into CASSRGHGSPLHF.